Sequencing of this T cell receptor (beta chain) was carried out in a study of blood T cell repertoires in COVID-19. The wider study: The analysed material was cDNA or gDNA that came from T cells, B-cell-depleted T cells, or PBMCs.

Profiling relied on immunoSEQ multiplex PCR, and the TCRdb table lists in-frame clones only, not all of them. Of around 250,000 clones in the sample, about 88% were seen once. Germline CDR1 and CDR2: PRHDT and FYEKMQ (reference sequence). Losses at the gene ends were 5 bases for V and 0 bases for J; bases not matched to a gene: 7. The CDR3 is 17 amino acids. The chain couples TRBV13 to TRBJ2-7; TRBD2 matches at 13 bases. Sequencing input: peripheral blood. The source is a man younger than 30 with active or convalescent COVID-19. The CDR3 loop is CASSGAGTSGDSYEQYF. The CDR3 bases are TGTGCCAGCAGCGGAGCCGGGACTAGCGGGGACTCCTACGAGCAGTACTTC. The whole variable domain, remainder taken from reference TRBV13 and TRBJ2-7, is AAGVIQSPRHLIKEKRETATLKCYPIPRHDTVYWYQQGPGQDPQFLISFYEKMQSDKGSIPDRFSAQQFSDYHSELNMSSLELGDSALYFCASSGAGTSGDSYEQYFGPGTRLTVT.